The 11 T cell receptor beta chains below come from one sample, sequenced in a study of blood T cell repertoires in COVID-19 (dated by TCRdb to the early 2020s). Library preparation used the immunoSEQ multiplex PCR assay. Entries here come from immuneACCESS through TCRdb and include only in-frame sequences with V and J called. Some clones fail to appear in such tables; in the studies checked, an unresolved V gene covers under half of the shortfall, and the cause of the remainder is unknown. This sample has 200,000 to 250,000 clones in its table, and over 80% of those were observed once. The ten largest account for around 0.85% of the sample. Material: PBMCs or T cells enriched from blood (not recorded which). The receptors were sampled from a man aged 45-65 years who had been exposed to COVID-19.

Only one count was recorded for this clone. The CDR3 DNA is TGTGCCAGCTCACCAGAGTCGACAGGGGTAGGTTCACCCCTCCACTTT. Its translation is CASSPESTGVGSPLHF. This sequence joins TRBV18 and TRBJ1-6; 8 bases align to TRBD1. This CDR3 comprises 16 residues. V shed 2 bases, J shed 9 bases, and the junction held 9 bases outside the gene matches. Germline CDR1 reads KGHSH; CDR2 reads LQKENI.

This rearrangement joins TRBV5-1 to TRBJ2-5; TRBD2 matches at 10 bases. The CDR3 covers 15 residues. With V trimmed by 0 bases and J by 2 bases, 1 base remained unmatched. Germline CDR1 SGHRS, CDR2 YFSETQ. The CDR3 protein is CASSLELAGQETQYF. As DNA, the CDR3 is TGCGCCAGCAGCTTGGAACTAGCGGGGCAAGAGACCCAGTACTTC.

The rearrangement joins TRBV9 to TRBJ1-2; TRBD1 agrees at 8 bases. The CDR3 totals 18 residues. The germline gives CDR1 SGDLS, CDR2 YYNGEE. Trimming cost V 4 bases and J 3 bases; bases outside gene matches: 17. The CDR3 here is CASSFRKDGQGPYYGYTF. The CDR3 DNA follows: TGTGCCAGCAGCTTTCGGAAGGATGGACAGGGTCCGTACTATGGCTACACCTTC.

The genes are TRBV6-2 or TRBV6-3 and TRBJ2-7, with TRBD1 matching over 9 bases. The trim removed 4 bases at V and 7 bases at J, leaving 11 bases unmatched. The germline V gene has CDR1 MNHEY and CDR2 SVGEGT. The CDR3 sequence is 15 residues long. The CDR3 nucleotides read TGTGCCAGCAGTTTAGGGGACAGGGTTCTTGGAGAGCAGTACGTC. Protein product: CASSLGDRVLGEQYV.

This sequence joins TRBV19 and TRBJ1-6, with D unclear. This CDR3 contains 12 residues. The V gene lost 7 bases and the J gene lost 14 bases, with 15 bases spanning the gap. Germline V lookup: CDR1 LNHDA, CDR2 SQIVND (reference sequence). CDR3 in amino acids: CASTGSVYTLHF. The DNA of the CDR3 is TGTGCCAGTACCGGGTCCGTTTACACCCTCCACTTT.

A few counts support this clone. Written as DNA, the CDR3 is TGTGCCAGCAGTTACTCGAGCGGGAGGGCCCAAGAGACCCAGTACTTC. This encodes CASSYSSGRAQETQYF. This chain links TRBV6-2 or TRBV6-3 with TRBJ2-5; 10 nucleotides align to TRBD2. The CDR3 has 16 residues. Germline CDR1 is MNHEY and CDR2 is SVGEGT. V lost 0 bases to trimming and J lost 1 base; unmatched junction nucleotides: 2.

In its sample, this clone was seen a few times. CDR3 nucleotides: TGTGCCAGCAGCACGACAGGGGTGAACACTGAAGCTTTCTTT. Translated, it gives CASSTTGVNTEAFF. This rearrangement joins TRBV5-4 to TRBJ1-1, with 8 positions matching TRBD1. The J segment lost 0 bases and the V segment lost 4 bases, leaving 2 bases of the junction unmatched. The germline V gene has CDR1 SGHNT and CDR2 YYREEE (reference sequence). This CDR3 has 14 amino acids.

The V and J genes are TRBV6-2 or TRBV6-3 and TRBJ1-6; D ambiguous. In germline, CDR1 is MNHEY, CDR2 SVGEGT. The V end lost 4 bases, the J end lost 9 bases, and 10 bases lay between the germline ends. CDR3 size: 13 residues. The CDR3: CASSFSLGSPLHF. The DNA of the CDR3 is TGTGCCAGCAGTTTCTCTCTAGGTTCACCCCTCCACTTT.

The V and J genes are TRBV9 and TRBJ2-7, with 9 positions matching TRBD1. This CDR3 spans 13 amino acids. Germline V gene data show CDR1 as SGDLS and CDR2 as YYNGEE. Trimming removed 3 bases from V and 5 bases from J; junction bases left unmatched: 3. This CDR3 reads CASSDGTGNEQYF. The CDR3 DNA reads TGTGCCAGCAGCGACGGGACAGGGAACGAGCAGTACTTC.

The V call is TRBV4-1, the J call TRBJ2-1; D is unresolved. The germline V gene encodes CDR1 MGHRA and CDR2 YSYEKL. This CDR3 comprises 12 residues. The V end lost 0 bases, the J end lost 7 bases, and 4 bases lay between the germline ends. CDR3 nucleotide sequence: TGCGCCAGCAGCCAAGAGCGTAATGAGCAGTTCTTC. Amino acid sequence: CASSQERNEQFF.

The chain is built from TRBV18 and TRBJ2-7; D is undetermined. The V end lost 0 bases, the J end lost 5 bases, and 8 bases lay between the germline ends. Germline-derived CDR1 and CDR2 are KGHSH and LQKENI. This CDR3 contains 13 residues. Written as DNA, the CDR3 is TGTGCCAGCTCACCACCTAGTCTCGACGAGCAGTACTTC. Translated, it gives CASSPPSLDEQYF.